What follows is one T cell receptor beta chain and its context. These data belong to a study of blood T cell repertoires in COVID-19. Study-level information: Sites in the United States, Italy and Spain provided acute and convalescent COVID-19 samples. T cells, B-cell-depleted T cells, or PBMCs provided the cDNA or gDNA that served as material.

The J segment lost 2 bases and the V segment lost 9 bases, leaving 12 bases of the junction unmatched. This CDR3 contains 16 residues. Germline V gene sequence: CDR1 WSHSY, CDR2 SAAADI. In the source study's methods: Estimation of nucleated cell counts was performed using reference gene primer amplification. Method: immunoSEQ multiplex PCR; TCRdb's copy keeps in-frame clones and lacks some. The V and J calls and the clone size are those of that table, but D and trimming were determined from the DNA. This sample has some 200,000 clones, with about 79% found just once. The sample consisted of peripheral blood. The rearrangement joins TRBV10-2 to TRBJ2-3; 9 bases fit TRBD1. This TCR was sampled from a woman aged 65 to 85 with acute or convalescent COVID-19. For the CDR3, the DNA is TGCGCCAGTATAGACGGGGGGACAGGGAACACAGATACGCAGTATTTT. This translates into CASIDGGTGNTDTQYF.